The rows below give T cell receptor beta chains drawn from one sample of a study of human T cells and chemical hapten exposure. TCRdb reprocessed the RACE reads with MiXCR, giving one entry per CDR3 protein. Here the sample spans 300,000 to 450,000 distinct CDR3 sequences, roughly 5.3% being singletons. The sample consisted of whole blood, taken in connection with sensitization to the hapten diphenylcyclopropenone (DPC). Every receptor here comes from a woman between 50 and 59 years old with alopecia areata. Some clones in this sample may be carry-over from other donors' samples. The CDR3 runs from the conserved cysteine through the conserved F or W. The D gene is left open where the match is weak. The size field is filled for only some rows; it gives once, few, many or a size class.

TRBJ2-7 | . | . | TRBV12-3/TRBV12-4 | TGTGCCAGCAGTGAACGGGGGCCCTACGAGCAGTACTTC | CASSERGPYEQYF
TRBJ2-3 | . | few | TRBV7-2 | TGTGCCAGCAGCGTTGGGGAGAAGCGAACCACAGATACGCAGTATTTT | CASSVGEKRTTDTQYF
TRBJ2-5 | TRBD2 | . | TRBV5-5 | TGTGCCAGCAGCTTGGCCCCTAGCGGAAGCCAAGAGACCCAGTACTTC | CASSLAPSGSQETQYF
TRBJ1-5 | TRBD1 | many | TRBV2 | TGTGCCAGCAGCTCGGACAGGGGGTATGGCCAGCCCCAGCATTTT | CASSSDRGYGQPQHF
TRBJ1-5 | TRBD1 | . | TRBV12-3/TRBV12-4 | TGTGCCAGCCGAACCGGGACAGCAAATCAGCCCCAGCATTTT | CASRTGTANQPQHF
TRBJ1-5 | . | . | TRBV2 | TGTGCCAGCAGGGAGGGGCAGTATTCAAAGCCCCAGCATTTT | CASREGQYSKPQHF
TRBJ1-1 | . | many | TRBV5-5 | TGTGCCAGCAGCTCCTACGGGGGCGAAACCAATGAAGCTTTCTTT | CASSSYGGETNEAFF
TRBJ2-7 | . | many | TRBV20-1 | TGCAGTGCTAGAGAACGAGGGATAAACGAGCAGTACTTC | CSARERGINEQYF
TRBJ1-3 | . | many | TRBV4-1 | TGCGCCAGCAGCCACGGACCAGGGGTAACTGGAAACACCATATATTTT | CASSHGPGVTGNTIYF
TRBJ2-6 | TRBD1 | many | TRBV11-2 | TGTGCCAGCAGCTTAAGCCCGACAGGGGTGGGGGCCAACGTCCTGACTTTC | CASSLSPTGVGANVLTF
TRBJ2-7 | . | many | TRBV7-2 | TGTGCCAGCAGCCCCGGGGGTAGTCACAAAGCCTACGAGCAGTACTTC | CASSPGGSHKAYEQYF
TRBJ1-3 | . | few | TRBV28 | TGTGCCAGCAGTTTACCTACAAATAGCGCTGGAAACACCATATATTTT | CASSLPTNSAGNTIYF
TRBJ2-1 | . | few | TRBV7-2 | TGTGCCAGCAGCTTCGCTGGTGGAGCGCGAGGAAGGGAGCAGTTCTTC | CASSFAGGARGREQFF
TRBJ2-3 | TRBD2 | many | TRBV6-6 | TGTGCCAGCAGTTACTCGACCCCTAGCGGGAGCACAGATACGCAGTATTTT | CASSYSTPSGSTDTQYF
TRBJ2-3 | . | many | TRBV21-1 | TGTGCCAGCACCCCGGACAGGGAAGGGAGCACAGATACGCAGTATTTT | CASTPDREGSTDTQYF
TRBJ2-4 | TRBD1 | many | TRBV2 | TGTGCCAGCAGGGACCGGGACAGGCCAAACATTCAGTACTTC | CASRDRDRPNIQYF
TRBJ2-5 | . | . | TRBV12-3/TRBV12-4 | TGTGCCAGCAGACCCGAGGGGCAGCACCAAGAGACCCAGTACTTC | CASRPEGQHQETQYF
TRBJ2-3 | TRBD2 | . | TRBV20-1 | TGCAGTGCGAGGACTAGCGGGACCACAGATACGCAGTATTTT | CSARTSGTTDTQYF
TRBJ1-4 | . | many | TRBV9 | TGTGCCAGCAGCGGAGAGACAGGCGGTAATGAAAAACTGTTTTTT | CASSGETGGNEKLFF
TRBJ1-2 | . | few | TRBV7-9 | TGTGCCAGCAGCTTAGAACAGCCACGACATAACTATGGCTACACCTTC | CASSLEQPRHNYGYTF
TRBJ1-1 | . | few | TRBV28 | TGTGCCAGCAGTCCCCACGGCATGGGAGGTGGGACTGAAGCTTTCTTT | CASSPHGMGGGTEAFF
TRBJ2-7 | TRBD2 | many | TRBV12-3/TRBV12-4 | TGTGCCAGCAGTTATGGGACTAGCGGGGGCTACGAGCAGTACTTC | CASSYGTSGGYEQYF
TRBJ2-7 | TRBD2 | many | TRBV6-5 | TGTGCCAGCAGCCCGGGACTAGCGGTCTCCTACGAGCAGTACTTC | CASSPGLAVSYEQYF
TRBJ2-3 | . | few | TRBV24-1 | TGTGCCACCAGTCTAGATCCCTCTCCCGGAGTTGTAGATATGCAGTATTTT | CATSLDPSPGVVDMQYF
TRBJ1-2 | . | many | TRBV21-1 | TGTGCCAGCAGCAAACACAGGGGTTGGAACTATGGCTACACCTTC | CASSKHRGWNYGYTF
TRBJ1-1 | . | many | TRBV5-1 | TGCGCCAGCAGCTTGGATAAAGGCGCGGGCACTGAAGCTTTCTTT | CASSLDKGAGTEAFF
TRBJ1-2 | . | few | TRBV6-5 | TGTGCCAGCAGTTACTCGGAGGTGAACTATGGCTACACCTTC | CASSYSEVNYGYTF
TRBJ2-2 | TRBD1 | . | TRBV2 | TGTGCCACAAGACAGGGGGCAAACACCGGGGAGCTGTTTTTT | CATRQGANTGELFF
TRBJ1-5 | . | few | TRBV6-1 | TGTGCCAGCATCCCCTCCCGCAAGGGCGAGTATAATCAGCCCCAGCATTTT | CASIPSRKGEYNQPQHF